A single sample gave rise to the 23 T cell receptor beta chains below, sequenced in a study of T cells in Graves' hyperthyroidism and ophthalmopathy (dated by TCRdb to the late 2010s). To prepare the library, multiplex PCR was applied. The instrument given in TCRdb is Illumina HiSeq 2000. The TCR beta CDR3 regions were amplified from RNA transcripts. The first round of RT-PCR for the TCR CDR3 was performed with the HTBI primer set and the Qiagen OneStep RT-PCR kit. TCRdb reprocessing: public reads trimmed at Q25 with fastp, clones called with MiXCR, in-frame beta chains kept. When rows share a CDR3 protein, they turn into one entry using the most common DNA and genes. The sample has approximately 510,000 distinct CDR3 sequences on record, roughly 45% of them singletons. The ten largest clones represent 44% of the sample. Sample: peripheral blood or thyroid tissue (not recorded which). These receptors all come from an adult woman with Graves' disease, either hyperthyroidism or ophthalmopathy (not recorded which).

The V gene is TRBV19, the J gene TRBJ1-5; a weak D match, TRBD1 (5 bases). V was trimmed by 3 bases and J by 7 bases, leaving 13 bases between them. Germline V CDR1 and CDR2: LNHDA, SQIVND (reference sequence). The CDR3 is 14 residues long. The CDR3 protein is CASSIRGGGQPQHF. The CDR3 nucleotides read TGTGCCAGTAGTATCCGTGGGGGAGGGCAGCCCCAGCATTTT.

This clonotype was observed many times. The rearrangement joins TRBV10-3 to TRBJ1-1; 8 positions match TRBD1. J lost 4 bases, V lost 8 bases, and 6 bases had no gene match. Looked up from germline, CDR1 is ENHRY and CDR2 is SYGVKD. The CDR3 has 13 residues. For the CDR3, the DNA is TGTGCCATCCAAGGACAGGGAGGCACTGAAGCTTTCTTT. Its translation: CAIQGQGGTEAFF.

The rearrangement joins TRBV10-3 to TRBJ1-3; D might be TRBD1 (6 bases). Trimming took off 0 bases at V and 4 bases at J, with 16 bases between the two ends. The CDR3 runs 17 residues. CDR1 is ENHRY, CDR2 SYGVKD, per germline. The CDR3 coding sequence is TGTGCCATCAGTGAGTCTGGACAGACGCCTTGGGGAAACACCATATATTTT. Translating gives CAISESGQTPWGNTIYF.

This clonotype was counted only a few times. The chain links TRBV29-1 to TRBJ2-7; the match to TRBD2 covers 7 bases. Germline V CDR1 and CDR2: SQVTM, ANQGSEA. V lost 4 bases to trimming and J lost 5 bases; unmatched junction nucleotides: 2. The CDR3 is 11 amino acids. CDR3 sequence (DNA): TGCAGCGTTGCACGGGGGGACGAGCAGTACTTC. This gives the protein CSVARGDEQYF.

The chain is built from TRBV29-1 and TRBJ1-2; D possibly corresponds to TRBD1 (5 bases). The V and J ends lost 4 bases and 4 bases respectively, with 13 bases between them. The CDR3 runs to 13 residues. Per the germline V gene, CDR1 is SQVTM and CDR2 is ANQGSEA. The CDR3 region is CSVVGGEVYGYTF. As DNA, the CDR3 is TGCAGCGTTGTCGGGGGGGAGGTCTATGGCTACACCTTC.

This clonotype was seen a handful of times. The CDR3 DNA sequence: TGCAGTGCTATGAGGGGCCTCGAGAGCGAGACCCAGTACTTC. Its translation is CSAMRGLESETQYF. The chain joins TRBV20-1 to TRBJ2-5, with D perhaps TRBD1 or TRBD2 (5 bases each). The CDR3 extends over 14 amino acids. Germline-derived CDR1 and CDR2 are DFQATT and SNEGSKA (reference sequence). The V gene lost 4 bases and the J gene lost 5 bases, with 17 bases spanning the gap.

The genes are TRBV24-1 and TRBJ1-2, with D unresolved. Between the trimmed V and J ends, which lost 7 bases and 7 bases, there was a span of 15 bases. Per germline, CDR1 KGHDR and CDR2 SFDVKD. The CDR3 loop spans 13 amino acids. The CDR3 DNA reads TGTGCCACCAGGCCGAACGGGGAATCTGGCTACACCTTC. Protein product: CATRPNGESGYTF.

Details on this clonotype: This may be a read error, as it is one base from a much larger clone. The CDR3, as DNA: TGCGCCAGCAGCCATGATAGGAGCATTGACGTCTATGGCTACACCTTC. Translation: CASSHDRSIDVYGYTF. The chain has TRBV4-3 and TRBJ1-2, with unresolved D. Per germline, CDR1 LGHNA and CDR2 YSLEER. This CDR3 has 16 residues. Deletions cut 3 bases from V and 4 bases from J, with 18 bases between.

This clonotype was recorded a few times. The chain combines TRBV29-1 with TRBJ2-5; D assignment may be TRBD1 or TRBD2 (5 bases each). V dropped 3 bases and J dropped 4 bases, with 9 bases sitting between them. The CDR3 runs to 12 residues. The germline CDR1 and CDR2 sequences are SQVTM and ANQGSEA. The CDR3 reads CSVDPRGETQYF. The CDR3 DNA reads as TGCAGCGTTGACCCGAGGGGAGAGACCCAGTACTTC.

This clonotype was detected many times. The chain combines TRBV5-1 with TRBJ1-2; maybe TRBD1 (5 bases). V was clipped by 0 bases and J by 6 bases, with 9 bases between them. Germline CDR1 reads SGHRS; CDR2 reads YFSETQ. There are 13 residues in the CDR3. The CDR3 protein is CASSLGTRDGYTF. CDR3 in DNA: TGCGCCAGCAGCTTGGGGACACGGGATGGCTACACCTTC.

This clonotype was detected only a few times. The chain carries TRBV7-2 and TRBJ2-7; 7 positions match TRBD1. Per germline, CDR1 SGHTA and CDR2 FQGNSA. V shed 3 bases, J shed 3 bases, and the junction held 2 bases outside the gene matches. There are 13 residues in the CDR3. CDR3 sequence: CASSFDRDYEQYF. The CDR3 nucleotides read TGTGCCAGCAGCTTCGACAGGGACTACGAGCAGTACTTC.

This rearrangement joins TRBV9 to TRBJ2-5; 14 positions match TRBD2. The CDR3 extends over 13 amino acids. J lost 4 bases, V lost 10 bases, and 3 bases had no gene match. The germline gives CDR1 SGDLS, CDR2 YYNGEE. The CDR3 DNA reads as TGTGCCCGAGGACTAGCGGGGGGAGAGACCCAGTACTTC. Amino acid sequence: CARGLAGGETQYF. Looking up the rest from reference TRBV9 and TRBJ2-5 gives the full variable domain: DSGVTQTPKHLITATGQRVTLRCSPRSGDLSVYWYQQSLDQGLQFLIQYYNGEERAKGNILERFSAQQFPDLHSELNLSSLELGDSALYFCARGLAGGETQYFGPGTRLLVL.

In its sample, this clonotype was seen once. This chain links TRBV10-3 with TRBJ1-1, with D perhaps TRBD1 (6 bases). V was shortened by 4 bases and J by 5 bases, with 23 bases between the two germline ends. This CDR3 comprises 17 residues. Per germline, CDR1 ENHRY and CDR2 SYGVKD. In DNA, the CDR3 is TGTGCCATCAGTGCCACACCAACAGACAGGCCGAGTACTGAAGCTTTCTTT. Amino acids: CAISATPTDRPSTEAFF.

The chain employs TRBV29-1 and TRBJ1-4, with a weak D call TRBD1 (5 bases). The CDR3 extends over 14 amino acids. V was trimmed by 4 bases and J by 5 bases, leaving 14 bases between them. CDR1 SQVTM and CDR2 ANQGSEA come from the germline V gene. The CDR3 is CSVGVSGRNEKLFF. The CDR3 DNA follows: TGCAGCGTTGGAGTTTCGGGACGGAATGAAAAACTGTTTTTT.

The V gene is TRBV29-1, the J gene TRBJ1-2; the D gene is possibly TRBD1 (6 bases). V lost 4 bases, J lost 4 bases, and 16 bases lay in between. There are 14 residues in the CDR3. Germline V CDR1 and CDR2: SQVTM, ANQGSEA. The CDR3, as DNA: TGCAGCGTTGCCAGGGGAATCCTCTCCTATGGCTACACCTTC. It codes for CSVARGILSYGYTF.

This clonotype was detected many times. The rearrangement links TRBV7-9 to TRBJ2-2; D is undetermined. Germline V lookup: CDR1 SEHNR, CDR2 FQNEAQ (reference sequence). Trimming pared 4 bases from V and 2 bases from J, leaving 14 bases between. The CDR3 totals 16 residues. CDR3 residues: CASSSPIQSNTGELFF. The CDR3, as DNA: TGTGCCAGCAGCTCCCCGATCCAGTCTAACACCGGGGAGCTGTTTTTT.

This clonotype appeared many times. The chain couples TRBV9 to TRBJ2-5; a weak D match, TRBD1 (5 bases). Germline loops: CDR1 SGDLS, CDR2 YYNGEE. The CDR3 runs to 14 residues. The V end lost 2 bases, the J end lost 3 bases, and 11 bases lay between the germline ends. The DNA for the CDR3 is TGTGCCAGCAGCGTGACAGACGGAAAAGAGACCCAGTACTTC. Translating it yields CASSVTDGKETQYF.

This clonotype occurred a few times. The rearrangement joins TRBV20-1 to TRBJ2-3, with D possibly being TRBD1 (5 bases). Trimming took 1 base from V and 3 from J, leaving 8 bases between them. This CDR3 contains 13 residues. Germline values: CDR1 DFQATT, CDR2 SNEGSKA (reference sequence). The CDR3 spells CSARGPGTDTQYF. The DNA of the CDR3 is TGCAGTGCTAGAGGGCCAGGGACAGATACGCAGTATTTT.

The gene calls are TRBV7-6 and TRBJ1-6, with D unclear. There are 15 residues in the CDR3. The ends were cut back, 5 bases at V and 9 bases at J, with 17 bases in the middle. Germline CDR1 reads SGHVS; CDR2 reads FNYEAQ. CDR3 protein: CASSKQGGMSSPLHF. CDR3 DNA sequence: TGTGCCAGCAGCAAACAAGGAGGGATGAGTTCACCCCTCCACTTT.

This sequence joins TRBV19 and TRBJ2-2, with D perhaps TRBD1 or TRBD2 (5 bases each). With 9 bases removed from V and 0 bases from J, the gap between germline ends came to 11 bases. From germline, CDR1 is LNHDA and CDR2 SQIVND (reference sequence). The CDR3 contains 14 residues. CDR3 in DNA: TGTGCCAGCATCGGGGCAGCGAACACCGGGGAGCTGTTTTTT. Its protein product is CASIGAANTGELFF. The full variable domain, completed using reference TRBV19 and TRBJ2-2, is DGGITQSPKYLFRKEGQNVTLSCEQNLNHDAMYWYRQDPGQGLRLIYYSQIVNDFQKGDIAEGYSVSREKKESFPLTVTSAQKNPTAFYLCASIGAANTGELFFGEGSRLTVL.

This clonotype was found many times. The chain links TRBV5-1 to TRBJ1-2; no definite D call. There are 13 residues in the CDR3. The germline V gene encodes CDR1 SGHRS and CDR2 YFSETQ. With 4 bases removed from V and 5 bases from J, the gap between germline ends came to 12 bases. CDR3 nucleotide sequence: TGCGCCAGCAGCCCACTGGCCACGTATGGCTACACCTTC. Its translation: CASSPLATYGYTF.

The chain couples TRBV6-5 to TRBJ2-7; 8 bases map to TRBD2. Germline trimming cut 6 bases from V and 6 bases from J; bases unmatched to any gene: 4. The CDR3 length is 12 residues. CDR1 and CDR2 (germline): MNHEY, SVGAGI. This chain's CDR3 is CASRSSGLEQYF. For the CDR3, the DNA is TGTGCCAGCAGATCTAGCGGGCTCGAGCAGTACTTC.

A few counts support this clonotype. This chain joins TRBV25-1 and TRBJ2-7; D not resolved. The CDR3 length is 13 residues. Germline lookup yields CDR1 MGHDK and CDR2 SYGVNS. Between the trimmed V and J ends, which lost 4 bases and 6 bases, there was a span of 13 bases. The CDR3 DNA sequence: TGTGCCAGCAGTGCCTCCCGGCGGAGCGAGCAGTACTTC. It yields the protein CASSASRRSEQYF.